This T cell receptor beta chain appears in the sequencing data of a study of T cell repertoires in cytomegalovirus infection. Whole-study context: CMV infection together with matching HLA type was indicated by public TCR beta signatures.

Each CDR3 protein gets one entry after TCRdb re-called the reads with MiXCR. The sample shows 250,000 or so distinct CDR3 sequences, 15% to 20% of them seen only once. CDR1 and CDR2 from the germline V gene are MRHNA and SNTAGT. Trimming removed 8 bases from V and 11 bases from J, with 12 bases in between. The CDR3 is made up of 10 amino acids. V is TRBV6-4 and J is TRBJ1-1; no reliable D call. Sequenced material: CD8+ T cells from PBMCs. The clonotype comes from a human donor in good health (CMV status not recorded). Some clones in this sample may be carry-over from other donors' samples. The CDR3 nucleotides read TGTGCCAGCCCGACACAATCGGCTTTCTTT. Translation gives CASPTQSAFF.